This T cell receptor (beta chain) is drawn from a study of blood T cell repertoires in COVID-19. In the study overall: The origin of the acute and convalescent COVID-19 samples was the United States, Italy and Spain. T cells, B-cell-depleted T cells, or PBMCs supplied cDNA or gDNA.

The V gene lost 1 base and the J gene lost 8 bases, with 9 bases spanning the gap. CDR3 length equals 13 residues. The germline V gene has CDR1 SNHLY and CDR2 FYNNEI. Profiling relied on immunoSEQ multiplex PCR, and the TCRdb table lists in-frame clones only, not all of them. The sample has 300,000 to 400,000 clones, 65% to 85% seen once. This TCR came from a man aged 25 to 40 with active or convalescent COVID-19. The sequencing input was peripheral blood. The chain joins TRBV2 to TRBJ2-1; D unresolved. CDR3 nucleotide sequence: TGTGCCAGCAGTGAAGAAGAGATGGATGAGCAGTTCTTC. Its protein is CASSEEEMDEQFF.